The 25 T cell receptor beta chains below come from one sample, sequenced in a study of beta chain features in type 1 diabetes. Notes on the study in general: Shorter TCRB CDR3s, moderately but significantly so, were found in Type 1 diabetes patients in all four CD4+ subsets.

These TCRs' antigens remain unknown. Expressed TCRB transcripts were sequenced after all isolated RNA was converted to cDNA. The method was immunoSEQ multiplex PCR; TCRdb's version includes in-frame clones alone and lacks a portion of them. The sample yields 300,000 to 450,000 clones, over 9.5% seen once. Material for sequencing was naive CD4+ T cells from blood. The receptor source for this set is a woman between 18 and 30 years old with type 1 diabetes.

This clone has more than one count but fewer than ten. V is TRBV11-3 and J is TRBJ2-1; D possibly corresponds to TRBD2 (6 bases). Germline CDR1 reads SGHNT; CDR2 reads YENEEA. Trimming pared 5 bases from V and 10 bases from J, leaving 9 bases between. The CDR3 length is 11 residues. CDR3 sequence (DNA): TGTGCCAGCAGCCTCGCGGGGGAGCAGTTCTTC. Amino acid sequence: CASSLAGEQFF.

The CDR3 loop reads CASSPTSNSYNEQFF. CDR3 nucleotides: TGCGCCAGCAGCCCGACTTCGAACTCCTACAATGAGCAGTTCTTC. The chain links TRBV5-1 to TRBJ2-1; no reliable D call. The CDR3 is made up of 15 amino acids. Trimming removed 4 bases at V and 0 bases at J, with 11 bases between. Per germline, CDR1 SGHRS and CDR2 YFSETQ.

The chain is built from TRBV29-1 and TRBJ2-7, with 7 bases fitting TRBD1. J gave up 7 bases and V 4 bases, and 10 bases lay outside the gene matches. The CDR3 is 13 amino acids. Germline V gives CDR1 SQVTM, CDR2 ANQGSEA. The CDR3 coding sequence is TGCAGCGTTGTGCGGGCAGGGGGAAAGGAGCAGTACTTC. Its protein product is CSVVRAGGKEQYF.

The genes are TRBV25-1 and TRBJ2-3; 9 positions match TRBD2. Germline-derived CDR1 and CDR2 are MGHDK and SYGVNS. This CDR3 contains 16 residues. The trim removed 3 bases at V and 4 bases at J, leaving 8 bases unmatched. The CDR3 DNA sequence: TGTGCCAGCAGTGATCCTAGACTAGCGGAGGCAGATACGCAGTATTTT. It translates to CASSDPRLAEADTQYF.

This clone was counted a few times. The chain recombines TRBV25-1 with TRBJ1-4; the match to TRBD1 covers 9 bases. This CDR3 spans 15 amino acids. Germline V gene lookup returns CDR1 MGHDK and CDR2 SYGVNS. Trimming cost V 8 bases and J 4 bases; bases outside gene matches: 8. The CDR3 is CASGGTGRSNEKLFF. In DNA, the CDR3 is TGTGCCAGCGGTGGGACAGGGAGGAGTAATGAAAAACTGTTTTTT.

CDR3 sequence (DNA): TGTGCCAGCAGCTTATCAGGGGGCGCGGGTCAGCCCCAGCATTTT. Its translation is CASSLSGGAGQPQHF. The chain carries TRBV9 and TRBJ1-5; 8 bases are shared with TRBD1. Unmatched junction bases numbered 9, after V lost 4 bases and J lost 6 bases. This CDR3 spans 15 amino acids. Germline V gives CDR1 SGDLS, CDR2 YYNGEE.

The chain recombines TRBV6-5 with TRBJ1-6, with 8 bases that match TRBD1. Looked up from germline, CDR1 is MNHEY and CDR2 is SVGAGI. V shed 6 bases and J 8 bases; nucleotides not matched to a gene: 6. CDR3 length: 14 residues. Here the CDR3 reads CASSRDRWDSPLHF. CDR3 coding DNA: TGTGCCAGCAGCAGGGACAGGTGGGATTCACCCCTCCACTTT.

The chain has TRBV30 and TRBJ2-7, with D maybe TRBD1 (5 bases). The V and J ends lost 3 bases and 6 bases respectively, with 15 bases between them. The CDR3 runs to 13 residues. Germline loops: CDR1 GTSNPN, CDR2 SVGIG (reference sequence). CDR3 sequence: CAWRASDIGEQYF. The CDR3 DNA sequence: TGTGCCTGGAGGGCCTCGGACATCGGCGAGCAGTACTTC.

This chain uses TRBV7-9 with TRBJ2-3; D is unresolved. CDR3 length: 16 residues. Germline loops: CDR1 SEHNR, CDR2 FQNEAQ (reference sequence). Trimming pared 2 bases from V and 2 bases from J, leaving 14 bases between. The CDR3 region is CASSLWSWRNTDTQYF. The CDR3 DNA sequence: TGTGCCAGCAGCTTATGGTCTTGGCGGAACACAGATACGCAGTATTTT.

In its sample, this clone was seen a few times. CDR3 region: CASSWTSGRDTQYF. The CDR3 bases are TGTGCCAGCTCTTGGACTAGCGGAAGAGATACGCAGTATTTT. This chain uses TRBV28 with TRBJ2-3, with 10 positions matching TRBD2. The V gene's germline CDR1 is MDHEN and CDR2 SYDVKM. V lost 8 bases, J lost 5 bases, and 7 bases stayed unmatched. This CDR3 is 14 amino acids long.

This clone occurred a few times. The J gene is TRBJ2-1, the V gene TRBV10-3; TRBD1 matches 7 bases. The CDR3 runs 11 residues. CDR1 is ENHRY, CDR2 SYGVKD, per germline. V gave up 6 bases and J gave up 10 bases; unmatched junction bases: 3. The chain's CDR3 is CAIRGDSEQFF. The CDR3 region has the DNA TGTGCCATCAGGGGGGACAGCGAGCAGTTCTTC.

This chain uses TRBV7-3 with TRBJ2-3, with a weak D call TRBD1 (5 bases). With 1 base removed from V and 2 bases from J, the gap between germline ends came to 7 bases. The germline gives CDR1 SGHTA, CDR2 FQGTGA. CDR3 length equals 14 residues. DNA for the CDR3: TGTGCCAGCAGCTTAAGCAGGGACACAGATACGCAGTATTTT. Its translation: CASSLSRDTDTQYF.

V and J are TRBV5-1 and TRBJ2-5; 8 nucleotides align to TRBD2. V shed 1 base, J shed 4 bases, and the junction held 6 bases outside the gene matches. The CDR3 spans 15 residues. From germline, CDR1 is SGHRS and CDR2 YFSETQ. The CDR3 nucleotides read TGCGCCAGCAGCTTGATTGGGGCGGGAGGAGAGACCCAGTACTTC. This sequence encodes CASSLIGAGGETQYF.

This clone was observed a handful of times. V and J are TRBV25-1 and TRBJ1-4, with D perhaps TRBD1 (5 bases). In germline, CDR1 is MGHDK, CDR2 SYGVNS. V was pared by 3 bases and J by 8 bases, with 16 bases between. This CDR3 contains 15 residues. This chain's CDR3 is CASSEGQGAGEKLFF. The CDR3 DNA is TGTGCCAGCAGTGAGGGTCAAGGGGCCGGGGAAAAACTGTTTTTT.

This clone has only a few counts. This chain joins TRBV7-9 and TRBJ2-7; TRBD1 matches 12 bases. Germline-derived CDR1 and CDR2 are SEHNR and FQNEAQ (reference sequence). CDR3 size: 14 residues. V shed 7 bases and J 6 bases; nucleotides not matched to a gene: 7. Written as DNA, the CDR3 is TGTGCCAGCAAAACGGGACAGGGGGCCGGCGAGCAGTACTTC. Protein product: CASKTGQGAGEQYF.

This CDR3 reads CASSPWRGLNQPQHF. CDR3 in DNA: TGTGCCAGCTCACCATGGAGGGGGCTCAATCAGCCCCAGCATTTT. The chain joins TRBV18 to TRBJ1-5; 7 bases fit TRBD1. Losses at the gene ends were 2 bases for V and 3 bases for J; bases not matched to a gene: 4. CDR1 KGHSH and CDR2 LQKENI come from the germline V gene. The CDR3 is 15 residues long. The entire variable domain, with the rest obtained from reference TRBV18 and TRBJ1-5, is as follows: NAGVMQNPRHLVRRRGQEARLRCSPMKGHSHVYWYRQLPEEGLKFMVYLQKENIIDESGMPKERFSAEFPKEGPSILRIQQVVRGDSAAYFCASSPWRGLNQPQHFGDGTRLSIL.

J is TRBJ1-4 and V is TRBV7-2, with D maybe TRBD1 (6 bases). The CDR3 loop spans 15 amino acids. Germline V lookup: CDR1 SGHTA, CDR2 FQGNSA. Trimming removed 2 bases from V and 5 bases from J, with 12 bases in between. Written as DNA, the CDR3 is TGTGCCAGCAGCTTATCAGGGGAGGGCAATGAAAAACTGTTTTTT. Protein sequence: CASSLSGEGNEKLFF.

This chain links TRBV5-4 with TRBJ2-1, with 9 nucleotides matching TRBD2. Looked up from germline, CDR1 is SGHNT and CDR2 is YYREEE (reference sequence). V dropped 4 bases and J dropped 5; count of bases not matched to a gene: 10. The CDR3 has 16 amino acids. The CDR3, as DNA: TGTGCCAGCAGCCAAGGAGCGGGAGGTGGGGACAATGAGCAGTTCTTC. It yields the protein CASSQGAGGGDNEQFF.

The rearrangement uses TRBV18 and TRBJ2-5, with TRBD2 as a possible D gene (6 bases). This CDR3 has 16 amino acids. Germline V gene data show CDR1 as KGHSH and CDR2 as LQKENI. The V and J ends lost 1 base and 2 bases respectively, with 14 bases between them. CDR3 in amino acids: CASSPRQGGGQETQYF. CDR3 nucleotide sequence: TGTGCCAGCTCACCACGTCAGGGAGGTGGGCAAGAGACCCAGTACTTC.

The rearrangement uses TRBV4-1 and TRBJ2-1; D perhaps matches TRBD1 (6 bases). The CDR3 covers 17 residues. Trimming took 6 bases from V and 3 from J, leaving 21 bases between them. The germline V gene encodes CDR1 MGHRA and CDR2 YSYEKL. In nucleotides, the CDR3 is TGCGCCAGCAGTGCCCCACCTCGGACAGAACTCTACAATGAGCAGTTCTTC. Its translation: CASSAPPRTELYNEQFF.

This sequence joins TRBV19 and TRBJ1-6; 7 nucleotides align to TRBD1. There are 14 residues in the CDR3. V shed 3 bases and J 6 bases; nucleotides not matched to a gene: 2. CDR1 is LNHDA, CDR2 SQIVND, per germline (reference sequence). The CDR3 here is CASSMGQTNSPLHF. The CDR3 nucleotides are TGTGCCAGTAGTATGGGACAGACTAATTCACCCCTCCACTTT.

The genes are TRBV9 and TRBJ2-3; 15 positions match TRBD2. Trimming took 3 bases from V and 0 from J; bases not matched to a gene: 2. CDR1 SGDLS and CDR2 YYNGEE come from the germline V gene. The CDR3 spans 17 residues. The CDR3 nucleotides read TGTGCCAGCAGCGCGGGACTAGCGGGGGGAAGCACAGATACGCAGTATTTT. Protein product: CASSAGLAGGSTDTQYF. The full variable domain, its missing parts supplied by reference TRBV9 and TRBJ2-3, is DSGVTQTPKHLITATGQRVTLRCSPRSGDLSVYWYQQSLDQGLQFLIQYYNGEERAKGNILERFSAQQFPDLHSELNLSSLELGDSALYFCASSAGLAGGSTDTQYFGPGTRLTVL.

V and J are TRBV7-2 and TRBJ1-6, with 12 nucleotides matching TRBD1. The V gene's germline CDR1 is SGHTA and CDR2 FQGNSA. The CDR3 contains 15 residues. V lost 3 bases, J lost 13 bases, and 7 bases stayed unmatched. The CDR3 sequence is CASSFPGQGAFPLHF. The CDR3 DNA follows: TGTGCCAGCAGCTTCCCGGGACAGGGGGCCTTCCCCCTCCACTTT. Full variable domain (rest looked up from reference TRBV7-2 and TRBJ1-6): GAGVSQSPSNKVTEKGKDVELRCDPISGHTALYWYRQSLGQGLEFLIYFQGNSAPDKSGLPSDRFSAERTGGSVSTLTIQRTQQEDSAVYLCASSFPGQGAFPLHFGNGTRLTVT.

Only a few counts were recorded for this clone. V is TRBV28 and J is TRBJ2-7; 9 positions match TRBD2. This CDR3 spans 15 amino acids. The ends lost 6 bases at V and 3 bases at J; junction bases unmatched: 9. Per the germline V gene, CDR1 is MDHEN and CDR2 is SYDVKM. DNA for the CDR3: TGTGCCAGCAGGCCCAGCGGGAGGTCTCTCTACGAGCAGTACTTC. Its translation is CASRPSGRSLYEQYF.

V and J are TRBV7-2 and TRBJ2-1, with 7 bases matching TRBD2. V was pared by 2 bases and J by 9 bases, with 7 bases of the junction left unmatched. This CDR3 is built from 14 residues. Germline V CDR1 and CDR2: SGHTA, FQGNSA. CDR3 sequence (DNA): TGTGCCAGCAGCTTACGGGCGGGAGAGTCTGAGCAGTTCTTC. Amino acids: CASSLRAGESEQFF.